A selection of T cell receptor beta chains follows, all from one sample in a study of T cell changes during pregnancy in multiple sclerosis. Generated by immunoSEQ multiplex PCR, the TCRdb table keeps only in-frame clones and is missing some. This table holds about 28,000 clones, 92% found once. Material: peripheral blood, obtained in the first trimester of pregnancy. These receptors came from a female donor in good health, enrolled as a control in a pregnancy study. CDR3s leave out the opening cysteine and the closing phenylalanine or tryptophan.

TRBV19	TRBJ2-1	ASSIYAQGSSYNEQF
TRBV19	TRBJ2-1	ASSIVGYNEQF
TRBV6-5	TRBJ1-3	ASISGRATGNTIY
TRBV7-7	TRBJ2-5	ASSLGGSRETQY
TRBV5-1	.	ASSSSRAGSSEQY
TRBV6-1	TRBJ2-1	ASRPPGVGEQF
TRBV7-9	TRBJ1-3	ASSPGRGTYGNTIY
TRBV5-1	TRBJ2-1	ASSGGLAGGLYNEQF
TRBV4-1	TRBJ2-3	ASSQVAGGADTQY
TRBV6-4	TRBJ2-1	ASSDRGPRSYNEQF
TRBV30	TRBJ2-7	AGTGGNLREQY
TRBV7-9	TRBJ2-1	ASSTNRQGSLDEQF
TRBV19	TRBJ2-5	ASSRQGIWETQY
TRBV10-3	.	AISESTGGLYEQY
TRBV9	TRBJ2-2	ASSARQGTNTGELF
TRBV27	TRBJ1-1	ASSLGGSTEAF
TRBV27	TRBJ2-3	ASSLVASGVDTQY
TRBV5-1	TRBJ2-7	ASSLGGGSYEQY
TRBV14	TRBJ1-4	ASSQAPGQGHEKLF
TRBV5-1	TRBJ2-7	ASSRDRSSYEQY
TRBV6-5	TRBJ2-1	ASTPGLGQGNEQF
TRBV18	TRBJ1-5	ASSPLPGSQPQH
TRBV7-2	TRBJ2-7	ASSWREAHAYEQY
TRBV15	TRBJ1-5	ATSPQGQGNGQPQH
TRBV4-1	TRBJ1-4	ASSQDRLEKLF
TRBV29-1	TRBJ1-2	SATWPGRGNYGYT
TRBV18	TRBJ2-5	ASSPLEGPRRGQY
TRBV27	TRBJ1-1	ASSSAGGTGREAF
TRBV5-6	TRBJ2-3	ASSGGLAGGSVTQY
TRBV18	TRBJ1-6	ASSPLEGGSYNSPLH
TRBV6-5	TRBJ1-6	ASSGGQGGFEPLH
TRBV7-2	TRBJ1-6	ASSLALQGSSPLH
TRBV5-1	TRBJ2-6	ASSLERGNSGANVLT
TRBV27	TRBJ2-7	ASSLVGQVAREQY
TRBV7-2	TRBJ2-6	ASSYEGQSGANVLT
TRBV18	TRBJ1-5	ASSPTTTSNQPQH
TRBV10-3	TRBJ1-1	ATQVGQGGTEAF
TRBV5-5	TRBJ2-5	ASSLGQGQETQY
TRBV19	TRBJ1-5	ASSIAQASNQPQH
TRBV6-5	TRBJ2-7	ASSRDFYEQY
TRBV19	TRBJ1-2	ASSIGTGGDYGYT
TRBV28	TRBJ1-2	ASSWAGGQNYGYT
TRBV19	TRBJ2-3	ASSIGEGTDTQY
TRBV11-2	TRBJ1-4	ASSSDRGPVEKLF
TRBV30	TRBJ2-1	AWGTGTSYEQF
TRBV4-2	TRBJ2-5	ASSQGEEAGRQETQY
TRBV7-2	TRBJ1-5	ASSLAGAGQPQH
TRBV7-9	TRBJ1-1	ASSGQGLGAF
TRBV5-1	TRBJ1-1	ASSWGQWDTEAF
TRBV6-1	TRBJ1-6	ASSAGTRRVQSNPPLH
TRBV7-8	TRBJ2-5	ASSLPGAQY
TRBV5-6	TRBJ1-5	ASSLAGQPQH
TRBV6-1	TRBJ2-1	ASTQGRGAGEQF
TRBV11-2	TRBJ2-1	ASSLSMENEQF
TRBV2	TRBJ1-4	ASEEGFPATNEKLF
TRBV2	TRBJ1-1	ASSEKTGGWNTEAF
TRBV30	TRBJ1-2	AWAGDRGTLGGYT
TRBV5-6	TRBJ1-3	ASSLYSGGNGNTIY
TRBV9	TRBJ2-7	ASSAGTGLSSYEQY
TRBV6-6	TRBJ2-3	ASSWRTGPTDTQY